The source of this T cell receptor beta chain is a study of early T cells in non-severe SARS-CoV-2 infection. Study summary: Chains were unpaired, as sequencing was done on bulk RNA from unsorted whole blood. Findings and limits, study-wide: Private and CD4 specificities were missed by VDJdb matching, which favored anti-spike CD8 responses.

The CDR3 consists of 15 residues. Trimming cost V 8 bases and J 0 bases, with 16 bases left between them. Researchers attached unique molecular identifiers to individual cDNA molecules. Each CDR3 protein is one row after TCRdb ran MiXCR on the 5' RACE reads. The sample records about 49,000 distinct CDR3 sequences, 6.5% being singletons. With respect to this clonotype: Its antigen is not identified.

The TCR was taken from an adult who was a healthcare worker with PCR-confirmed SARS-CoV-2 infection or an uninfected control (not recorded which). Source: whole blood, taken at baseline. The chain has TRBV12-3 or TRBV12-4 and TRBJ1-1; D is unresolved. The CDR3 DNA reads as TGTGCCAGCTCCCCACAACGACGGTTGAACACTGAAGCTTTCTTT. Its translation: CASSPQRRLNTEAFF.